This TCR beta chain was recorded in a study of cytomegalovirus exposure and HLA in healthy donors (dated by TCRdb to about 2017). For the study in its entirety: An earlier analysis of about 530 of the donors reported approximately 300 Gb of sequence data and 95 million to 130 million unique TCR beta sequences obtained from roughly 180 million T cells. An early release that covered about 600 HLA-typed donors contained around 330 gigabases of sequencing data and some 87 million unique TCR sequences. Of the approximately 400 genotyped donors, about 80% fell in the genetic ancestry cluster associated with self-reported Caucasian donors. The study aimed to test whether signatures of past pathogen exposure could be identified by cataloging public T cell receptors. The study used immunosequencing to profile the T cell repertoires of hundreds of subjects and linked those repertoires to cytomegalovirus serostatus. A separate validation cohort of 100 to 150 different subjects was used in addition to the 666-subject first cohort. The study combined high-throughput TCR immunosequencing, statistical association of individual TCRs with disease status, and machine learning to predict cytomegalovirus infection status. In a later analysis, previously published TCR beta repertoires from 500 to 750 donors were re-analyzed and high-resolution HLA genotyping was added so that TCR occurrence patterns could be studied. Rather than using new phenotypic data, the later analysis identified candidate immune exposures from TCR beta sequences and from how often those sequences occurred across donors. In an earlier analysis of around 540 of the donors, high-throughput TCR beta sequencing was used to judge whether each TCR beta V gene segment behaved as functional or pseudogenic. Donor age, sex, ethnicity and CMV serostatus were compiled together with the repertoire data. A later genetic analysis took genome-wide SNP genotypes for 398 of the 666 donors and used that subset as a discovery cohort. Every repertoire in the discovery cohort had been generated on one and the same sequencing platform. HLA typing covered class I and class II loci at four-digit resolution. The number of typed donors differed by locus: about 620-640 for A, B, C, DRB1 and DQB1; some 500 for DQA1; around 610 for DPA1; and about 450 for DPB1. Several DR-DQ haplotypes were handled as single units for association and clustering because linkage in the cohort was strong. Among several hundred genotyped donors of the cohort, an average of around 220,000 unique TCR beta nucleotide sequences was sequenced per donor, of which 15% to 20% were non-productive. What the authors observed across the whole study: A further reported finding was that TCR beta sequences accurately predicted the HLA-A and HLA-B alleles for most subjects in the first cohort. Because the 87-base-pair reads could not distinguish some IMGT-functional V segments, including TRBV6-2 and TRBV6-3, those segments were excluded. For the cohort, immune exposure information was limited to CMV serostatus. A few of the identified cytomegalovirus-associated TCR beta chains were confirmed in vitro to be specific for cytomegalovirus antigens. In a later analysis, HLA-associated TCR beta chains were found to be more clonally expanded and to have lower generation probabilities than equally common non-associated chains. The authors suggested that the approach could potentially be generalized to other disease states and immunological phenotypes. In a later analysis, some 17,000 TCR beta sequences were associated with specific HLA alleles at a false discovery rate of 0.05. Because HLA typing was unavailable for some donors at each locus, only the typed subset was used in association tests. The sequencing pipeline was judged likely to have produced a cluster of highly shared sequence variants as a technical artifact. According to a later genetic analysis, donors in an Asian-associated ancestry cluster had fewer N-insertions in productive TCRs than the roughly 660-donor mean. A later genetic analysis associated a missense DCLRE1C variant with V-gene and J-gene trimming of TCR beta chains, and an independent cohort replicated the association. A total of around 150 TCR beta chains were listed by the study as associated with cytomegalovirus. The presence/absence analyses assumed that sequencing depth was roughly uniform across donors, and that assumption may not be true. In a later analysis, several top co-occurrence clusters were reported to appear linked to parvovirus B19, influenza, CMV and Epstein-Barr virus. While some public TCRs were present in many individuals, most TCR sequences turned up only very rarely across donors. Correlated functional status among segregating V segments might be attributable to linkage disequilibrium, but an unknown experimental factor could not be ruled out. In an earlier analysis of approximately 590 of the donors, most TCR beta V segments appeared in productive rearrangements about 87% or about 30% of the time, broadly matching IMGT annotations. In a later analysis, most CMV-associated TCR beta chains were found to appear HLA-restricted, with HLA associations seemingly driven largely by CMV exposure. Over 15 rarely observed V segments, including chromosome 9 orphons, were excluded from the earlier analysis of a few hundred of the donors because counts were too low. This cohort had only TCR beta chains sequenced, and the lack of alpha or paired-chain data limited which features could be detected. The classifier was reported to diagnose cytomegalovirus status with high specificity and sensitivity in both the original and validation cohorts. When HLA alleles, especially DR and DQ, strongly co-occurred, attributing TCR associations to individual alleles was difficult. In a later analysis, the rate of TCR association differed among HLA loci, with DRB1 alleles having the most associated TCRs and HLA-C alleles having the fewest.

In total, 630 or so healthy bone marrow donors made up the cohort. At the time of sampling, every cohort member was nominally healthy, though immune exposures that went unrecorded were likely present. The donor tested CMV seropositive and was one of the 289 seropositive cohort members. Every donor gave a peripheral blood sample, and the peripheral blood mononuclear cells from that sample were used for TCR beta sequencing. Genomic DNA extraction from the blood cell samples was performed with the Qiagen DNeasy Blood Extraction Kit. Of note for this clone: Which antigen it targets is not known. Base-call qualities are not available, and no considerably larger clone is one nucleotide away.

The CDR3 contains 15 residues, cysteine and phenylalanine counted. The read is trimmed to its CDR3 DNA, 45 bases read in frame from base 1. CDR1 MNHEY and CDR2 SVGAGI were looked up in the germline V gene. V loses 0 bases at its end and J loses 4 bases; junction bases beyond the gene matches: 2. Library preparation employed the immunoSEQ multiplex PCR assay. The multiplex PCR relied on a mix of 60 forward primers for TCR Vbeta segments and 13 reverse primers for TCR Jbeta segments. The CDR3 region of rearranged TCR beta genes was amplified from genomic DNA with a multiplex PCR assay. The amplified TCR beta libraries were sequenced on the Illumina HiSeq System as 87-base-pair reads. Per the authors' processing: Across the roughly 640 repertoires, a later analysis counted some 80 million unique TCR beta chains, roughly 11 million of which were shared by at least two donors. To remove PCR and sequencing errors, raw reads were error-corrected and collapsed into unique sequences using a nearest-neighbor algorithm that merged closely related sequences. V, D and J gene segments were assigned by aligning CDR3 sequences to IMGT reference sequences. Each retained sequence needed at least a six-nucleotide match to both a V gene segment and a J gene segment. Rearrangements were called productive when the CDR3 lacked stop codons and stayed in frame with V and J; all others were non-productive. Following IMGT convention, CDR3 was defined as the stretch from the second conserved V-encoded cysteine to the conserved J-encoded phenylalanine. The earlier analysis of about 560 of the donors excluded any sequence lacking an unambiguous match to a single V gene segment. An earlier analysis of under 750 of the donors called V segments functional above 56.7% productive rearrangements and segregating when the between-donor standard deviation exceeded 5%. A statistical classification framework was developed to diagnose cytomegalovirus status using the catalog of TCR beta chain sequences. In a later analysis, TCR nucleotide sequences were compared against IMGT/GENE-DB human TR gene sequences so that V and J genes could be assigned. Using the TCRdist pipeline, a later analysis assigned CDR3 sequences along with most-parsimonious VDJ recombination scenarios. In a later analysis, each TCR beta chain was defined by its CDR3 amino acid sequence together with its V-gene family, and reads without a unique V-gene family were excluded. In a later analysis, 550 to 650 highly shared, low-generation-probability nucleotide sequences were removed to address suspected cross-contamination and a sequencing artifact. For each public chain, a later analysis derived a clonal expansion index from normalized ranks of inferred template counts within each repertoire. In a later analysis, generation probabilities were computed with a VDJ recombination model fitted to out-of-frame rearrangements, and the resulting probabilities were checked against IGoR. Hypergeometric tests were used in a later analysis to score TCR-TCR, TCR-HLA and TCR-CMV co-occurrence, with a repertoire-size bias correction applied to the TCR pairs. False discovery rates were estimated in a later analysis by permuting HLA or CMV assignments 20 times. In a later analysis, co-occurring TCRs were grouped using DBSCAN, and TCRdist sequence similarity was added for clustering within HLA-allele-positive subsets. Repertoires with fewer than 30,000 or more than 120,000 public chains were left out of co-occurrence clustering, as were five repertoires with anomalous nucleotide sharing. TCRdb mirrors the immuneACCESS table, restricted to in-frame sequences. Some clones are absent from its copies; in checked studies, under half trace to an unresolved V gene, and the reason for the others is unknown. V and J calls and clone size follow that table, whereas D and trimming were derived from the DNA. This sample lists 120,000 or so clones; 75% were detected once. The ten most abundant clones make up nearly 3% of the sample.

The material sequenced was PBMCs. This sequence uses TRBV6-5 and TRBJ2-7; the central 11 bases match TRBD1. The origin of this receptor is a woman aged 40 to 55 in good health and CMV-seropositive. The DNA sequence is TGTGCCAGCAGTTACTCGGACAGGGGGCGGTACGAGCAGTACTTC. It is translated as CASSYSDRGRYEQYF.